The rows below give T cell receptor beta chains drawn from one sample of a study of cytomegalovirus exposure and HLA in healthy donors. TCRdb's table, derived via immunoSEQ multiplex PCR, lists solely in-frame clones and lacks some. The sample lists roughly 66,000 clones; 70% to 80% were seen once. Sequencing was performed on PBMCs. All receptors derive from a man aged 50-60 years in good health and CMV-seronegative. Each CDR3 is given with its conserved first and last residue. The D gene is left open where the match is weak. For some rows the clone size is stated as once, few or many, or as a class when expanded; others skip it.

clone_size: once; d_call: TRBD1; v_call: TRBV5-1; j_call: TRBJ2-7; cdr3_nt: TGCGCCAGCAGCTACGGACAGGGTTTAACCCCCCTAGGAGAGCAGTACTTC; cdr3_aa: CASSYGQGLTPLGEQYF
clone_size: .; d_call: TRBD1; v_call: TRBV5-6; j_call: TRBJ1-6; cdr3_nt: TGTGCCAGCAGCCTTACCGGGACAGATAATTCACCCCTCCACTTT; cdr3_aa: CASSLTGTDNSPLHF
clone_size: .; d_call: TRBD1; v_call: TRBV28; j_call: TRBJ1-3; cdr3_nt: TGTGCCAGCAGTTTCTGGCAGGGGGCCGTCGGAAACACCATATATTTT; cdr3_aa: CASSFWQGAVGNTIYF
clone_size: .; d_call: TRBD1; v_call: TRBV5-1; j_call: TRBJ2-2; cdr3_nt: TGCGCCAGCAGCCAGGGGACAGTTGACACCGGGGAGCTGTTTTTT; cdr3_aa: CASSQGTVDTGELFF
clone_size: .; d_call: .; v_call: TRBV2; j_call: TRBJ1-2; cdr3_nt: TGTGCCAGCAGTGATTCTGCAGGGAAAAATGGCTACACCTTC; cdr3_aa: CASSDSAGKNGYTF
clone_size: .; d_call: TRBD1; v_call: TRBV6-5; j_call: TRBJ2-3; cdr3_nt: TGTGCCAGCAGTTTCGGGACAGGGGGCTCAGATACGCAGTATTTT; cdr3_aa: CASSFGTGGSDTQYF
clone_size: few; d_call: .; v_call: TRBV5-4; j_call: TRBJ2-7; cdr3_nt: TGTGCCAGCAGCTCCGGGACAACCTACGAGCAGTACTTC; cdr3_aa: CASSSGTTYEQYF
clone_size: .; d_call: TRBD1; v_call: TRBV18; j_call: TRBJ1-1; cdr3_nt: TGTGCCAGCTCACCACAGGACAGGGAGGCTTTCTTT; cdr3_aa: CASSPQDREAFF
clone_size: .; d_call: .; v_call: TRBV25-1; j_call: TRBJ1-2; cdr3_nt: TGTGCCAGCAGTGCCGCACTATATGGCTACACCTTC; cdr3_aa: CASSAALYGYTF
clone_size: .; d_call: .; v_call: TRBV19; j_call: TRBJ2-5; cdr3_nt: TGTGCCAGTAAATCAGGGTCTGGGGAGACCCAGTACTTC; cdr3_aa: CASKSGSGETQYF
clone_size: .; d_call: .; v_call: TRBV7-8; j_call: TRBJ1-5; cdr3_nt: TGTGCCAGCAGCTCAGAGTACATGGGTGAGGGCAATCAGCCCCAGCATTTT; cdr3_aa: CASSSEYMGEGNQPQHF
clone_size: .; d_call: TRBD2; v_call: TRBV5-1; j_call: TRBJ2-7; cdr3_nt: TGCGCCAGCGCCGTGATTAGCGGGAGTTTGTACGAGCAGTACTTC; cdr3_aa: CASAVISGSLYEQYF
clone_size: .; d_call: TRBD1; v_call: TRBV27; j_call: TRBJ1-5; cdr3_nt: TGTGCCAGTAGAGGGACAGTTTCCAATCAGCCCCAGCATTTT; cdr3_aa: CASRGTVSNQPQHF
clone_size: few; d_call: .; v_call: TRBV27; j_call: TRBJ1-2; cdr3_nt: TGTGCCAGCAGGACAGCTAACTATGGCTACACCTTC; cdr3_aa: CASRTANYGYTF
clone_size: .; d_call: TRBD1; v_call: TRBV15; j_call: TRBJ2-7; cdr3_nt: TGTGCCACCGGGGACAGGGCCGTGGAGCAGTACTTC; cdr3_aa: CATGDRAVEQYF
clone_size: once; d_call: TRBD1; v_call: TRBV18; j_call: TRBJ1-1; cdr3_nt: TGTGCCAGCGGGTCTCTCGGGACAGCGTTTGAAGCTTTCTTT; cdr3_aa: CASGSLGTAFEAFF
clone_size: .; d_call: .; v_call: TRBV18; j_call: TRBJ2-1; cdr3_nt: TGTGCCAGCTCACCGGCCGGACAGCCGAACGCCAGAAACAATGAGCAGTTCTTC; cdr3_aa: CASSPAGQPNARNNEQFF
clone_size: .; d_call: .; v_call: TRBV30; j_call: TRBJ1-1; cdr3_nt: TGTGCCTGGAGCAACAGAATGAACACTGAAGCTTTCTTT; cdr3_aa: CAWSNRMNTEAFF
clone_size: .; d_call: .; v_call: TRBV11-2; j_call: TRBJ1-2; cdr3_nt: TGTGCCAGCAGCTTCCCTGACAGATTACCCTATGGCTACACCTTC; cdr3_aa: CASSFPDRLPYGYTF
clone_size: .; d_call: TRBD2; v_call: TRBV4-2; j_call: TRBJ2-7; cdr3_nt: TGTGCCAGCAGCCAAGAGACTAGCGGGGTTGTCTACGAGCAGTACTTC; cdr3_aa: CASSQETSGVVYEQYF
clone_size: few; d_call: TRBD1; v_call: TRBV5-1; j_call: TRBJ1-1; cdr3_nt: TGCGCCAGCAGCTCCCAAACCCAGGGGGGGAACACTGAAGCTTTCTTT; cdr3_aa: CASSSQTQGGNTEAFF
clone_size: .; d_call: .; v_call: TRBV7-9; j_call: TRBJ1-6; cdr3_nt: TGTGCCAGCAGCTTTTCGGGGGAGGTAGCACCCCTCCACTTT; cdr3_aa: CASSFSGEVAPLHF
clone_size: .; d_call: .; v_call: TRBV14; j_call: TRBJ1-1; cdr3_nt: TGTGCCAGCAGGCCCAGAACAGGGATGAACACTGAAGCTTTCTTT; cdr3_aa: CASRPRTGMNTEAFF
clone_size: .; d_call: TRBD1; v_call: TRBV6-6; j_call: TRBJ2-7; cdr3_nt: TGTGCCAGCAGTCCTTTTACAGGGGGTCTCTACGAGCAGTACTTC; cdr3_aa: CASSPFTGGLYEQYF
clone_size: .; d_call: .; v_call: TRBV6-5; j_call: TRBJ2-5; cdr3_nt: TGTGCCAGCAGTTACTCGAGGGGGTCCGAGACCCAGTACTTC; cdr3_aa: CASSYSRGSETQYF
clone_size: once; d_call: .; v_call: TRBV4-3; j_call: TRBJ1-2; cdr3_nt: TGCGCCAGCAGCCAGGACTTCTCAATTAACTATGGCTACACCTTC; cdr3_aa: CASSQDFSINYGYTF
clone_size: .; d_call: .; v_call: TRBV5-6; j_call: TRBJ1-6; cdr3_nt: TGTGCCAGCAGCCTACGGACTATGGGGACCCGAAATTCACCCCTCCACTTT; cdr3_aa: CASSLRTMGTRNSPLHF
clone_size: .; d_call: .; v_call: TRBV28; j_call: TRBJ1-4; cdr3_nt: TGTGCCAGCAATCAGGGGTTAGAAAAACTGTTTTTT; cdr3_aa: CASNQGLEKLFF
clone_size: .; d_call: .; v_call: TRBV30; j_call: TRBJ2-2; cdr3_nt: TGTGCCTGGAGTGGGGACGGGGGAACCGGGGAGCTGTTTTTT; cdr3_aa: CAWSGDGGTGELFF
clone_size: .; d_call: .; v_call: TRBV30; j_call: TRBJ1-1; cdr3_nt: TGTGCCTGGATCCAAGGACAGCCCACGGGCACTGAAGCTTTCTTT; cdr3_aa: CAWIQGQPTGTEAFF
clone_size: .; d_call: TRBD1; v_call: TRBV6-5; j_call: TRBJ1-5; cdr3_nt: TGTGCCAGCAGCACGGACAGGTCTAGCAATCAGCCCCAGCATTTT; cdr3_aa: CASSTDRSSNQPQHF
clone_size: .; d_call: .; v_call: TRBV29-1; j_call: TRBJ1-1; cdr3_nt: TGCAGCGTCGAAAGGAGACTGAACACTGAAGCTTTCTTT; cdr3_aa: CSVERRLNTEAFF
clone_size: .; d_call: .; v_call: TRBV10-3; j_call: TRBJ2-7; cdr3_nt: TGTGCCATCAGTGAGCCCGGGGCCTACGAGCAGTACTTC; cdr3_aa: CAISEPGAYEQYF
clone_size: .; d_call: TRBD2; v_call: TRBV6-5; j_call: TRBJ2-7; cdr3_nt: TGTGCCAGCAGTATCACCGGGACTAGCGGTTCCGAGCAGTACTTC; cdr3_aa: CASSITGTSGSEQYF
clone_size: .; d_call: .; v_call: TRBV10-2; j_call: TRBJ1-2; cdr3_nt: TGCGCCAGCAGTGACCGATCGGCGGGAAACTATGGCTACACCTTC; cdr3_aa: CASSDRSAGNYGYTF
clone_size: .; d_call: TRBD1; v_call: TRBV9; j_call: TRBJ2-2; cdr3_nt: TGTGCCAGCAGCGTAGCTAGGTCAGGGGGCACCGGGGAGCTGTTTTTT; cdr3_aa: CASSVARSGGTGELFF
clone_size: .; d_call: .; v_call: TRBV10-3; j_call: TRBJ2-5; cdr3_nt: TGTGCCATCAGTGAGTCTTCGGAGACCCAGTACTTC; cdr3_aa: CAISESSETQYF
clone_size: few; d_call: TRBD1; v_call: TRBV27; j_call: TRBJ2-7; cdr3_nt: TGTGCCAGCAGTCACCGGGACAGGAACTACGAGCAGTACTTC; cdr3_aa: CASSHRDRNYEQYF
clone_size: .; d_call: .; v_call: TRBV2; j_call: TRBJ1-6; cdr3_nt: TGTGCCAGCACCCGGGGTCGCACCTCCGTCCCTAATTCACCCCTCCACTTT; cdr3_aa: CASTRGRTSVPNSPLHF
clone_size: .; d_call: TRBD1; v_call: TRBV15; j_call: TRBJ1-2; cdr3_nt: TGTGCCACCAGCAGGACAGGGGATGGCTACACCTTC; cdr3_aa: CATSRTGDGYTF
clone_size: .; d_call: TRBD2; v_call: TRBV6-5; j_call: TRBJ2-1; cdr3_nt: TGTGCCAGCAGAGGACTAGCGGGGCTTAATGAGCAGTTCTTC; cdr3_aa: CASRGLAGLNEQFF
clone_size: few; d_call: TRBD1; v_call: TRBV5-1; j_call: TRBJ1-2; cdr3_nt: TGCGCCAGCAGCAGGGGGACAGGGGGCTTTGGCTACACCTTC; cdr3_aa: CASSRGTGGFGYTF
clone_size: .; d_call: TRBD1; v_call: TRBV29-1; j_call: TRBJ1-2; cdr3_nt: TGCAGCGGCCGGGACAGGGACAACGATGGCTACACCTTC; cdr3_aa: CSGRDRDNDGYTF
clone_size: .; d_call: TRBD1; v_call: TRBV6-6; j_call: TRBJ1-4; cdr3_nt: TGTGCCAGCAGTTACGAGGGACAGGGGAATGAAAAACTGTTTTTT; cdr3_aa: CASSYEGQGNEKLFF
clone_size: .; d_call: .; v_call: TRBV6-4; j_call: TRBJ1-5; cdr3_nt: TGTGCCAGCAGTCTCTCGGGATTAGAGCAGCCCCAGCATTTT; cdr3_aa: CASSLSGLEQPQHF
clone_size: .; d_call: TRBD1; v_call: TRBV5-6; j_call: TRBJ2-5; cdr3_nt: TGTGCCAGCAGCCCAAGGACAGGGGAGGAGACCCAGTACTTC; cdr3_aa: CASSPRTGEETQYF
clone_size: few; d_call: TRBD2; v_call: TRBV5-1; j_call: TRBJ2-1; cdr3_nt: TGCGCCAGCAGCTTGCTAGCGGGAGCCTCCTACAATGAGCAGTTCTTC; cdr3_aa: CASSLLAGASYNEQFF
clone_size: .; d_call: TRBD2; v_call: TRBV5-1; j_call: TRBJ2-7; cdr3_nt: TGCGCCAGCAGCTCGGGGACTAGCGGATACGAGCAGTACTTC; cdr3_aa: CASSSGTSGYEQYF
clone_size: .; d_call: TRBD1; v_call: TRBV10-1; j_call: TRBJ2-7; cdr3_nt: TGCGCCAGCAGTGAGTCGTTGGGACAGCGAATTTACGAGCAGTACTTC; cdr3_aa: CASSESLGQRIYEQYF
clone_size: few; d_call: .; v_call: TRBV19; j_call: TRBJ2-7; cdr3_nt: TGTGCCAGTAGTGTGACAGCCTACGAGCAGTACTTC; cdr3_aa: CASSVTAYEQYF
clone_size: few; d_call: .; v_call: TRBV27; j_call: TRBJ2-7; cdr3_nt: TGTGCCAGCAGTTTTGGCGGGAATTCCTACGAGCAGTACTTC; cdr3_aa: CASSFGGNSYEQYF
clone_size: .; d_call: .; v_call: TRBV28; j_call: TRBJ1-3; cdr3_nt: TGTGCCAGCAGATCTAGGGGGGGCCCTGGAAACACCATATATTTT; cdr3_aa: CASRSRGGPGNTIYF
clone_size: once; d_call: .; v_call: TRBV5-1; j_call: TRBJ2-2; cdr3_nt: TGCGCCAGCAGCTCCGCAGGGGAATGGGCCGGGGAGCTGTTTTTT; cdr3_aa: CASSSAGEWAGELFF
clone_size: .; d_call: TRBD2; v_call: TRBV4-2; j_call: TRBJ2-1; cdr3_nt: TGTGCCAGCAGCCGCTCCATAGCGGGGACGTACAATGAGCAGTTCTTC; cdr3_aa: CASSRSIAGTYNEQFF
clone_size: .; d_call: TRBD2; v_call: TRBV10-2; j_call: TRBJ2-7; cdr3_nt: TGCGCCAGCTCGGCTCACCAAGCGGGGATGTACGAGCAGTACTTC; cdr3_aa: CASSAHQAGMYEQYF
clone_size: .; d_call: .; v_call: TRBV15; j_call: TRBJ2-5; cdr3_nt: TGTGCCACCAGCAGGCCTCCGGGGAAAGAGACCCAGTACTTC; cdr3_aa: CATSRPPGKETQYF
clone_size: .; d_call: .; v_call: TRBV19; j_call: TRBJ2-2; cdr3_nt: TGTGCCAGTAGTATATTAACCGGGGAGCTGTTTTTT; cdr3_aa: CASSILTGELFF
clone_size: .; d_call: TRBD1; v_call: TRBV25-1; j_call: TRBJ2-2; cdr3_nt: TGTGCCAGCAGTGAATATGCAGACAGGGCTGGCACCGGGGAGCTGTTTTTT; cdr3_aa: CASSEYADRAGTGELFF
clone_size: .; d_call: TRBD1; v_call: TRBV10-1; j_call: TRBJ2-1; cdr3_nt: TGCGCCAGCACGCCATCGACAGGGGTGGGGTACAATGAGCAGTTCTTC; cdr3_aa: CASTPSTGVGYNEQFF